A single T cell receptor (beta chain) is shown here with its context. Its antigen is as yet unknown. This sample is part of a study of blood T cells in healthy people across ages. The CDR3 totals 11 residues. The V and J ends lost 5 bases and 2 bases respectively, with 6 bases between them. Germline V gives CDR1 DFQATT, CDR2 SNEGSKA (reference sequence). Study results and caveats: Diversity of TCR beta per million T cells declined in a roughly linear way with age.

It was with a sample-barcoded 5' primer and a J-beta primer mix that a second PCR of roughly 7 to 12 cycles was run. TCRdb re-called the 5' RACE reads through MiXCR, storing one row per CDR3 protein. The table records around 1,600,000 distinct CDR3 sequences, about 42% of them present only once. This receptor was obtained from a woman aged 18 to 35 in good health. The sequenced sample consisted of blood. This chain links TRBV20-1 with TRBJ1-1; no definite D call. CDR3 loop: CSAVDNTEAFF. The CDR3 DNA follows: TGCAGTGCTGTAGACAACACTGAAGCTTTCTTT.